These 5 T cell receptor beta chains share one sample of origin, sequenced in a study of shared clonotypes between healthy human individuals. Generated by immunoSEQ multiplex PCR, the TCRdb table keeps only in-frame clones and is missing some. The table records approximately 1,000,000 clones, about 80% of them present only once. The specimen sequenced was memory CD4+ T cells from PBMCs. Sample subset: CD45RA-negative fraction. These receptors came from a man between 18 and 35 years old in good health. Some clones in this sample may be carry-over from other donors' samples.

The chain couples TRBV18 to TRBJ1-1; D call uncertain. The length of the CDR3 is 14 residues. The V end lost 2 bases, the J end lost 6 bases, and 13 bases lay between the germline ends. The germline CDR1 and CDR2 sequences are KGHSH and LQKENI. CDR3 in amino acids: CASSPSPTRAEAFF. The CDR3 DNA follows: TGTGCCAGCTCACCATCCCCTACGAGGGCTGAAGCTTTCTTT. Variable domain in full (rest from reference TRBV18 and TRBJ1-1): NAGVMQNPRHLVRRRGQEARLRCSPMKGHSHVYWYRQLPEEGLKFMVYLQKENIIDESGMPKERFSAEFPKEGPSILRIQQVVRGDSAAYFCASSPSPTRAEAFFGQGTRLTVV.

This chain links TRBV7-3 with TRBJ2-2; D gene uncertain. The CDR3 covers 13 residues. Deletions cut 6 bases from V and 2 bases from J, with 7 bases between. CDR1 and CDR2 from the germline V gene are SGHTA and FQGTGA. CDR3 region: CASRDSNTGELFF. The CDR3 DNA is TGTGCCAGCAGGGATTCTAACACCGGGGAGCTGTTTTTT.

With regard to this clone: Other DNA sequences in the same sample also yield this CDR3. The chain employs TRBV9 and TRBJ2-6; D perhaps matches TRBD1 (6 bases). CDR1 and CDR2 (germline): SGDLS, YYNGEE. Trimming pared 3 bases from V and 1 base from J, leaving 8 bases between. The CDR3 runs 15 residues. DNA of the CDR3: TGTGCCAGCAGCGGTAGGGGGTCTGGGGCCAACGTCCTGACTTTC. Encoded protein: CASSGRGSGANVLTF.

This clone has only a few counts. The CDR3 sequence is CASSGSYEQYF. The DNA for the CDR3 is TGTGCCAGCAGCGGCTCCTACGAGCAGTACTTC. This sequence joins TRBV7-9 and TRBJ2-7; D is undetermined. V was clipped by 5 bases and J by 0 bases, with 2 bases between them. Germline lookup yields CDR1 SEHNR and CDR2 FQNEAQ (reference sequence). The CDR3 sequence is 11 residues long.

This clone was counted only a few times. The chain links TRBV28 to TRBJ2-1; 11 bases match TRBD1. V trimming: 5 bases; J trimming: 5 bases; junction bases outside the gene matches: 2. CDR1 and CDR2 (germline): MDHEN, SYDVKM. The CDR3 contains 14 residues. CDR3 protein: CASSTGQGDNEQFF. CDR3 bases: TGTGCCAGCAGTACGGGACAGGGGGACAATGAGCAGTTCTTC.